One and the same sample provided the 29 T cell receptor beta chains below, sequenced in a study of cytomegalovirus exposure and HLA in healthy donors. In the PCR, 60 Vbeta and 13 Jbeta primers were used. Measured with immunoSEQ multiplex PCR; TCRdb has only the in-frame clones, and not every one. This sample yields about 92,000 clones, of which 80% are seen a single time; over 2% belongs to the top ten. Material for sequencing was PBMCs. Receptors originate from a man aged 18-30 years in good health and CMV-seronegative.

The gene calls are TRBV19 and TRBJ2-1, with 7 positions matching TRBD2. Germline values: CDR1 LNHDA, CDR2 SQIVND (reference sequence). The CDR3 sequence is 13 residues long. J was trimmed by 6 bases and V by 5 bases; bases with no gene match: 4. CDR3 coding DNA: TGTGCCAGTAGTTGGGGGGGTCTCAATGAGCAGTTCTTC. Translated, it gives CASSWGGLNEQFF.

This clone appeared a single time. The chain recombines TRBV4-1 with TRBJ2-6, with unresolved D. CDR1 is MGHRA, CDR2 YSYEKL, per germline. Deletions cut 0 bases from V and 4 bases from J, with 13 bases between. This CDR3 is built from 17 residues. CDR3 protein: CASSQDRANPGANVLTF. The CDR3 DNA follows: TGCGCCAGCAGCCAAGATCGAGCGAATCCGGGGGCCAACGTCCTGACTTTC.

The chain couples TRBV7-9 to TRBJ2-2, with D perhaps matching TRBD2 (6 bases). Deletions cut 3 bases from V and 1 base from J, with 9 bases between. The CDR3 is 15 residues long. Germline V gene data show CDR1 as SEHNR and CDR2 as FQNEAQ (reference sequence). The CDR3 DNA sequence: TGTGCCAGCAGCTTCTCCGGGGGGAACACCGGGGAGCTGTTTTTT. Translation gives CASSFSGGNTGELFF.

The chain uses TRBV7-8 and TRBJ1-6, with D perhaps matching TRBD1 (6 bases). The germline CDR1 and CDR2 sequences are SGHVS and FQNEAQ. V dropped 5 bases and J dropped 11 bases, with 16 bases sitting between them. This CDR3 is built from 14 residues. CDR3 sequence: CASSPGFRGAPLHF. The DNA for the CDR3 is TGTGCCAGCAGCCCAGGATTCAGGGGAGCACCCCTCCACTTT.

This chain connects TRBV9 to TRBJ1-3; the D gene is possibly TRBD1 (6 bases). V lost 3 bases and J lost 2, with 12 bases in between. The CDR3 length is 15 residues. Germline assignment: CDR1 SGDLS and CDR2 YYNGEE. The CDR3 protein is CASSGHRDAGNTIYF. The CDR3 DNA sequence: TGTGCCAGCAGCGGTCACAGGGACGCTGGAAACACCATATATTTT.

This clone was counted a single time. V usage is TRBV5-1 and J usage is TRBJ2-3; 7 bases agree with TRBD1. This CDR3 spans 14 amino acids. The germline gives CDR1 SGHRS, CDR2 YFSETQ. V lost 4 bases to trimming and J lost 5 bases; unmatched junction nucleotides: 7. The CDR3 nucleotides read TGCGCCAGCAGCCCTGGGACAGTTGAAGATACGCAGTATTTT. Amino acids: CASSPGTVEDTQYF.

This rearrangement joins TRBV15 to TRBJ2-7, with a possible D match to TRBD2 (5 bases). The CDR3 covers 14 residues. Germline V gives CDR1 LNHNV, CDR2 YYDKDF (reference sequence). The V gene lost 0 bases and the J gene lost 6 bases, with 12 bases spanning the gap. The CDR3 bases are TGTGCCACCAGCAGAGATCTTATGAGGGTCGAGCAGTACTTC. Protein sequence: CATSRDLMRVEQYF.

V gene TRBV7-2 combines with J gene TRBJ2-1; D gene unclear. From germline, CDR1 is SGHTA and CDR2 FQGNSA. This CDR3 is 15 amino acids long. The V gene lost 1 base and the J gene lost 5 bases, with 12 bases spanning the gap. The CDR3 reads CASSLVGSQDNEQFF. As DNA, the CDR3 is TGTGCCAGCAGCTTAGTAGGTAGCCAAGACAATGAGCAGTTCTTC.

The V gene is TRBV19, the J gene TRBJ2-5; 10 positions match TRBD1. TRBJ2-7 matches the DNA end more closely, so the J call is doubtful. The length of the CDR3 is 16 residues. Germline V gene data show CDR1 as LNHDA and CDR2 as SQIVND (reference sequence). In nucleotides, the CDR3 is TGTGCCAGTAGTATAGGCGGACAGGGGGTCTCCTACGAGCAGTACTTC. Encoded protein: CASSIGGQGVSYEQYF.

The chain is built from TRBV10-3 and TRBJ1-6, with D perhaps TRBD1 (5 bases). Germline V CDR1 and CDR2: ENHRY, SYGVKD. CDR3 length: 13 amino acids. Trimming took 4 bases from V and 11 from J, leaving 12 bases between them. In DNA, the CDR3 is TGTGCCATCAGTGGGACAATCGTGACACCCCTCCACTTT. Protein sequence: CAISGTIVTPLHF.

V and J are TRBV10-1 and TRBJ2-3, with 15 bases aligning to TRBD2. Germline-derived CDR1 and CDR2 are WNHNN and SYGVQD (reference sequence). J gave up 7 bases and V 6 bases, and 8 bases lay outside the gene matches. This CDR3 is 16 amino acids long. CDR3 region: CASSPGTSGGRNTQYF. The CDR3 DNA sequence: TGCGCCAGCAGCCCCGGGACTAGCGGGGGGCGGAATACGCAGTATTTT.

This clone turned up a few times. DNA of the CDR3: TGCGCCAGCACTCAGAGTCTAGCGGGCAGCACAGATACGCAGTATTTT. It translates to CASTQSLAGSTDTQYF. V gene TRBV4-1 combines with J gene TRBJ2-3, with 8 nucleotides matching TRBD2. Germline CDR1 reads MGHRA; CDR2 reads YSYEKL. The V segment lost 7 bases and the J segment 0 bases; nucleotides outside the gene matches: 9. CDR3 length: 16 residues.

This sequence joins TRBV14 and TRBJ1-1; D possibly corresponds to TRBD1 (6 bases). Germline assignment: CDR1 SGHDN and CDR2 FVKESK. The CDR3 has 15 amino acids. V was trimmed by 1 base and J by 5 bases, leaving 14 bases between them. The CDR3 region has the DNA TGTGCCAGCAGCCAAGTAGAGGGGGTAATAACTGAAGCTTTCTTT. Translation gives CASSQVEGVITEAFF.

The V and J genes are TRBV7-2 and TRBJ2-5; D is possibly TRBD2 (6 bases). Trimming removed 5 bases from V and 5 bases from J, with 21 bases in between. Germline CDR1 and CDR2: SGHTA and FQGNSA. The CDR3 is 16 amino acids. CDR3 sequence: CASSPGSRGTGETQYF. CDR3 nucleotide sequence: TGTGCCAGCAGCCCCGGTAGCCGCGGGACGGGGGAGACCCAGTACTTC. The whole variable domain, filled in from reference TRBV7-2 and TRBJ2-5, reads GAGVSQSPSNKVTEKGKDVELRCDPISGHTALYWYRQSLGQGLEFLIYFQGNSAPDKSGLPSDRFSAERTGGSVSTLTIQRTQQEDSAVYLCASSPGSRGTGETQYFGPGTRLLVL.

This chain connects TRBV7-9 to TRBJ2-7; D is possibly TRBD1 (6 bases). The CDR3 is 16 amino acids. CDR1 SEHNR and CDR2 FQNEAQ come from the germline V gene (reference sequence). With 2 bases removed from V and 7 bases from J, the gap between germline ends came to 21 bases. This CDR3 is CASSLTTGPSMWEQYF. DNA of the CDR3: TGTGCCAGCAGCTTAACGACAGGTCCTTCGATGTGGGAGCAGTACTTC. Complete variable domain (other parts from reference TRBV7-9 and TRBJ2-7): DTGVSQNPRHKITKRGQNVTFRCDPISEHNRLYWYRQTLGQGPEFLTYFQNEAQLEKSRLLSDRFSAERPKGSFSTLEIQRTEQGDSAMYLCASSLTTGPSMWEQYFGPGTRLTVT.

The chain joins TRBV7-8 to TRBJ2-7, with 9 bases that match TRBD2. Germline CDR1 is SGHVS and CDR2 is FQNEAQ. The CDR3 loop spans 16 amino acids. The ends lost 5 bases at V and 2 bases at J; junction bases unmatched: 10. CDR3 DNA sequence: TGTGCCAGCAGCCCGCCCTTGCGGGGGGGTCCCTACGAGCAGTACTTC. Its protein product is CASSPPLRGGPYEQYF. Drawing the rest from reference TRBV7-8 and TRBJ2-7, the complete variable domain is GAGVSQSPRYKVAKRGQDVALRCDPISGHVSLFWYQQALGQGPEFLTYFQNEAQLDKSGLPSDRFFAERPEGSVSTLKIQRTQQEDSAVYLCASSPPLRGGPYEQYFGPGTRLTVT.

This rearrangement joins TRBV14 to TRBJ2-1; D not certain. Germline CDR1 is SGHDN and CDR2 is FVKESK. Trimming stripped 2 bases from V and 8 bases from J, with 7 bases between. The CDR3 totals 12 residues. This chain's CDR3 is CASSQLVDEQFF. In nucleotides, the CDR3 is TGTGCCAGCAGCCAACTAGTAGATGAGCAGTTCTTC.

The gene calls are TRBV10-2 and TRBJ2-7; TRBD2 matches 11 bases. Germline CDR1 is WSHSY and CDR2 is SAAADI. The V and J ends lost 6 bases and 4 bases, in that order; junction bases with no gene match: 11. The CDR3 totals 16 residues. CDR3 sequence reads: CASRPPLAGGPYEQYF. The CDR3 DNA sequence: TGCGCCAGCAGGCCCCCTCTAGCGGGGGGTCCTTACGAGCAGTACTTC.

V gene TRBV5-1 combines with J gene TRBJ1-2; TRBD1 might be the D (6 bases). The CDR3 has 14 amino acids. Germline V lookup: CDR1 SGHRS, CDR2 YFSETQ. The ends were cut back, 3 bases at V and 0 bases at J, with 9 bases in the middle. In nucleotides, the CDR3 is TGCGCCAGCAGCTCAGGGGAGACTAACTATGGCTACACCTTC. It specifies CASSSGETNYGYTF.

Notes on this clone: Other DNA sequences in this specimen translate into the identical CDR3. The chain has TRBV18 and TRBJ1-5, with TRBD1 as a possible D gene (5 bases). Trimming pared 3 bases from V and 4 bases from J, leaving 7 bases between. The CDR3 runs to 13 residues. The germline V gene encodes CDR1 KGHSH and CDR2 LQKENI. CDR3 coding DNA: TGTGCCAGCTCACCCGACAGAAATCAGCCCCAGCATTTT. This translates into CASSPDRNQPQHF.

The CDR3 loop is CASSATTGLNNQPQHF. The DNA of the CDR3 is TGTGCCAGTAGTGCGACGACAGGGTTGAACAATCAGCCCCAGCATTTT. This sequence joins TRBV19 and TRBJ1-5; the match to TRBD1 covers 7 bases. V was pared by 5 bases and J by 3 bases, with 10 bases of the junction left unmatched. CDR1 LNHDA and CDR2 SQIVND come from the germline V gene (reference sequence). This CDR3 spans 16 amino acids.

This clone was seen more than once but under ten times. The chain links TRBV6-4 to TRBJ2-7; TRBD1 agrees at 9 bases. The CDR3 runs 14 residues. V was pared by 7 bases and J by 3 bases, with 7 bases of the junction left unmatched. CDR1 is MRHNA and CDR2 is SNTAGT in the germline V gene. For the CDR3, the DNA is TGTGCCAGCACTCTACAGGGGGCGGGCTACGAGCAGTACTTC. Translation gives CASTLQGAGYEQYF.

The chain has TRBV11-2 and TRBJ2-7; 7 nucleotides line up with TRBD2. The V gene end was trimmed by 0 bases and the J gene end by 2 bases; junction bases not matched to a gene: 4. The CDR3 is 15 residues long. Germline V gene lookup returns CDR1 SGHAT and CDR2 FQNNGV. The CDR3 bases are TGTGCCAGCAGCTTAGATGTGGCGGGGGCCTACGAGCAGTACTTC. This encodes CASSLDVAGAYEQYF.

V is TRBV11-2 and J is TRBJ1-2; D is perhaps TRBD1 (5 bases). Trimming removed 5 bases at V and 2 bases at J, with 9 bases between. The CDR3 has 13 residues. From germline, CDR1 is SGHAT and CDR2 FQNNGV. This CDR3 is CASSQGGNYGYTF. CDR3 DNA: TGTGCCAGCAGCCAGGGTGGCAACTATGGCTACACCTTC.

This chain uses TRBV28 with TRBJ2-2, with 9 bases lining up with TRBD1. J lost 11 bases, V lost 5 bases, and 9 bases had no gene match. Per the germline V gene, CDR1 is MDHEN and CDR2 is SYDVKM. This CDR3 is 14 amino acids long. The CDR3 loop reads CASSTSGTGRELFF. DNA for the CDR3: TGTGCCAGCAGTACCTCCGGGACAGGGAGAGAGCTGTTTTTT.

This clone was recorded once. The CDR3 bases are TGTGCCAGCAGAGAGCAGGGGTATGGAAACACCATATATTTT. Protein product: CASREQGYGNTIYF. This chain joins TRBV6-1 and TRBJ1-3; the D gene is possibly TRBD1 (6 bases). The CDR3 length is 14 residues. The germline gives CDR1 MNHNS, CDR2 SASEGT. The ends were cut back, 6 bases at V and 3 bases at J, with 12 bases in the middle.

V usage is TRBV7-8 and J usage is TRBJ2-5, with D possibly matching TRBD1 (6 bases). Per germline, CDR1 SGHVS and CDR2 FQNEAQ. This CDR3 comprises 13 residues. The germline V and J ends were trimmed by 3 bases and 1 base, with 6 bases remaining between them. The CDR3 region is CASSLDSQETQYF. CDR3 sequence (DNA): TGTGCCAGCAGCTTGGACAGCCAAGAGACCCAGTACTTC. Full variable domain (missing parts from reference TRBV7-8 and TRBJ2-5): GAGVSQSPRYKVAKRGQDVALRCDPISGHVSLFWYQQALGQGPEFLTYFQNEAQLDKSGLPSDRFFAERPEGSVSTLKIQRTQQEDSAVYLCASSLDSQETQYFGPGTRLLVL.

This chain links TRBV10-2 with TRBJ2-5; D unclear. Trimming removed 5 bases from V and 5 bases from J, with 9 bases in between. The CDR3 contains 12 residues. The germline V gene has CDR1 WSHSY and CDR2 SAAADI. This CDR3 reads CASSSRSETQYF. As DNA, the CDR3 is TGCGCCAGCAGTTCACGGTCGGAGACCCAGTACTTC.

The V call is TRBV18, the J call TRBJ2-7; 9 bases map to TRBD2. This CDR3 contains 12 residues. Trimming removed 6 bases from V and 6 bases from J; junction bases left unmatched: 3. The germline gives CDR1 KGHSH, CDR2 LQKENI. The CDR3 here is CASSPTSGEQYF. CDR3 in DNA: TGTGCCAGCTCCCCGACTAGCGGCGAGCAGTACTTC.